This TCR beta chain is drawn from a study of T cell changes during pregnancy in multiple sclerosis. Assay used: immunoSEQ multiplex PCR; TCRdb lists only in-frame clones, some missing. The sample lists about 22,000 clones, about 90% seen once, with 0.67% in the top ten. The material sequenced was CD4+ T cells from peripheral blood mononuclear cells, taken in the third trimester of pregnancy. This clonotype was obtained from a female donor in good health, enrolled as a control in a pregnancy study.

CDR3 coding DNA: TGTGCTAGTGGTTTGAACGTTAGGGGAGGCTACTATGGCTACACCTTC. It specifies CASGLNVRGGYYGYTF. The chain is built from TRBV12-5 and TRBJ1-2; TRBD1 might be the D (5 bases). Trimming removed 2 bases at V and 3 bases at J, with 16 bases between. Germline CDR1 reads LGHNT; CDR2 reads FRNRAP. The CDR3 consists of 16 residues.